This is a list of T cell receptor beta chains from one sample in a study of cytomegalovirus exposure and HLA in healthy donors. Sequenced by immunoSEQ multiplex PCR; TCRdb stores in-frame clones only, minus some. Of 100,000 to 150,000 clones in the sample, about 78% were seen once. Specimen: PBMCs. The receptors shown here come from a female donor in good health and CMV-seronegative. Both conserved end residues are part of each CDR3. The D gene is left open where the match is weak. Clone size is shown for a subset of rows, as once, few, many or a class of expanded clone.

clone_size	v_call	j_call	d_call	cdr3_nt	cdr3_aa
.	TRBV9	TRBJ2-1	.	TGTGCCAGCAGCGCGCAAGCGGAGACAAGCTCCTACAATGAGCAGTTCTTC	CASSAQAETSSYNEQFF
few	TRBV7-2	TRBJ1-3	TRBD1	TGTGCCAGCAGCTACGGGACAGGAGGAAACACCATATATTTT	CASSYGTGGNTIYF
.	TRBV15	TRBJ1-1	.	TGTGCCACCAGCAGCCCGGGACAAACGAACACTGAAGCTTTCTTT	CATSSPGQTNTEAFF
.	TRBV7-8	TRBJ1-5	TRBD1	TGTGCCAGCAGCTTAAACCACAGGGGACGCAATCAGCCCCAGCATTTT	CASSLNHRGRNQPQHF
.	TRBV20-1	TRBJ2-5	TRBD1	TGCAGCGGGACAGAGCAAGAGACCCAGTACTTC	CSGTEQETQYF
.	TRBV5-1	TRBJ1-4	.	TGCGCCAGCAGCAGATTGACAGCAACTAATGAAAAACTGTTTTTT	CASSRLTATNEKLFF
.	TRBV5-1	TRBJ2-5	.	TGCGCCAGCAGCTTGAGCCGACAGTCTGGGGAGACCCAGTACTTC	CASSLSRQSGETQYF
.	TRBV5-4	TRBJ2-4	TRBD1	TGTGCCAGCAGCACCCGGACAGGGGGGACCATAGCCAAAAACATTCAGTACTTC	CASSTRTGGTIAKNIQYF
.	TRBV5-1	TRBJ2-2	.	TGCGCCAGCACCCTGCGGTTGGGACAGAACACCGGGGAGCTGTTTTTT	CASTLRLGQNTGELFF
.	TRBV28	TRBJ2-2	.	TGTGCCAGCAGTTCAACAGGGATAAACACCGGGGAGCTGTTTTTT	CASSSTGINTGELFF
.	TRBV7-9	TRBJ2-6	TRBD1	TGTGCCAGCAGCTTAGTATCAGGGGGCTCTGGGGCCAACGTCCTGACTTTC	CASSLVSGGSGANVLTF
.	TRBV19	TRBJ2-7	.	TGTGCCAGTAGTATTTTTCCTAGTCCCTACGAGCAGTACTTC	CASSIFPSPYEQYF
.	TRBV5-1	TRBJ2-5	.	TGCGCCAGCAGCTTGGAACTCTTGACTTTACAAGAGACCCAGTACTTC	CASSLELLTLQETQYF
few	TRBV6-5	TRBJ2-5	.	TGTGCCAGCAGTTACGGGCCGAGCGGGGAGACCCAGTACTTC	CASSYGPSGETQYF
once	TRBV19	TRBJ2-4	TRBD2	TGTGCCAGTTCCGGGGCGGGAGACGCTACCACTGACTTC	CASSGAGDATTDF
.	TRBV6-5	TRBJ1-4	.	TGTGCCAGCAGTGGGCAAATTGGCGAAAAACTGTTTTTT	CASSGQIGEKLFF
.	TRBV6-1	TRBJ1-5	.	TGTGCCAGCAGTCGCACCTCCGATAGCCCCCAGCATTTT	CASSRTSDSPQHF
.	TRBV6-5	TRBJ1-6	.	TGTGCCAGCAGTTACCGGGGGGCGGTTAATTCACCCCTCCACTTT	CASSYRGAVNSPLHF